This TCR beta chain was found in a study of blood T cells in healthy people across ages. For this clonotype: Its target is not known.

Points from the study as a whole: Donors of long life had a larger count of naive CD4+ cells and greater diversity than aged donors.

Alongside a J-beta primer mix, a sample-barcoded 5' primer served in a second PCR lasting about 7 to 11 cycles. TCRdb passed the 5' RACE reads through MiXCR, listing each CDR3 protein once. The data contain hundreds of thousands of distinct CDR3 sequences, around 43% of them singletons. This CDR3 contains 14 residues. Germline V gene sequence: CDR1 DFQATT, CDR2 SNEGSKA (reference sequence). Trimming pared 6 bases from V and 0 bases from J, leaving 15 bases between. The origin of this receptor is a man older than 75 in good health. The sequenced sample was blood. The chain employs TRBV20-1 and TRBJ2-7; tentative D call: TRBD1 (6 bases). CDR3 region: CSADGTQGSYEQYF. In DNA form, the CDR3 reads TGCAGTGCAGACGGGACACAAGGCTCCTACGAGCAGTACTTC.